This is a list of T cell receptor beta chains from one sample in a study of cytomegalovirus exposure and HLA in healthy donors. The method was immunoSEQ multiplex PCR; TCRdb's version includes in-frame clones alone and lacks a portion of them. The table records about 200,000 clones, over 9.5% of them present only once. Sequencing input: PBMCs. The receptors here all came from a man aged 45 to 65 in good health and CMV-seropositive. Each CDR3 is given with its conserved first and last residue. A D gene is named only where the DNA matches it firmly. Not all rows give a size; the values are once, few, many and, for expanded clones, a class.

clone size	V gene	D gene	J gene	CDR3 protein	CDR3 DNA
few	TRBV30	TRBD1	TRBJ1-2	CAWSAHRGRNYGYTF	TGTGCCTGGAGTGCCCACAGGGGAAGAAACTATGGCTACACCTTC
few	TRBV19	NA	TRBJ1-1	CASSIGGRNTEAFF	TGTGCCAGTAGTATAGGAGGCAGGAACACTGAAGCTTTCTTT
few	TRBV25-1	TRBD1	TRBJ1-2	CASSEGTGNFYGYTF	TGTGCCAGCAGTGAAGGGACAGGAAATTTCTATGGCTACACCTTC
few	TRBV12-5	NA	TRBJ2-7	CASGFGTTYEQYF	TGTGCTAGTGGTTTCGGGACAACCTACGAGCAGTACTTC
few	TRBV7-6	NA	TRBJ2-7	CGQDSYEQYF	TGTGGGCAGGACTCCTACGAGCAGTACTTC
NA	TRBV11-2	NA	TRBJ2-1	CASSLGWGDYNEQFF	TGTGCCAGCAGCTTAGGGTGGGGGGACTACAATGAGCAGTTCTTC
NA	TRBV9	NA	TRBJ1-1	CASSVDVGVTEAFF	TGTGCCAGCAGCGTAGATGTGGGAGTAACTGAAGCTTTCTTT
few	TRBV4-3	NA	TRBJ1-5	CASSQESQNQPQHF	TGCGCCAGCAGCCAAGAATCGCAGAATCAGCCCCAGCATTTT
few	TRBV6-5	NA	TRBJ2-3	CASSPGQGSTDTQYF	TGTGCCAGCAGCCCCGGGCAGGGTAGCACAGATACGCAGTATTTT
few	TRBV5-4	NA	TRBJ1-4	CASSQQGDEKLFF	TGTGCCAGCAGCCAACAGGGAGATGAAAAACTGTTTTTT
few	TRBV5-1	TRBD1	TRBJ1-1	CASRAGTENTEAFF	TGCGCCAGCAGGGCCGGGACAGAGAACACTGAAGCTTTCTTT
NA	TRBV9	NA	TRBJ2-6	CASSVLTGSGANVLTF	TGTGCCAGCAGCGTTTTAACAGGCTCTGGGGCCAACGTCCTGACTTTC
NA	TRBV28	TRBD1	TRBJ1-2	CASLMGGTANYGYTF	TGTGCCAGCTTAATGGGCGGGACAGCTAACTATGGCTACACCTTC
few	TRBV6-6	NA	TRBJ1-2	CASSYSIRGGYGYTF	TGTGCCAGCAGTTACTCGATCCGAGGAGGATATGGCTACACCTTC
few	TRBV5-1	NA	TRBJ2-3	CASSLGVVDRSRSQYF	TGCGCCAGCAGCTTGGGGGTAGTAGACCGTTCCAGGTCGCAGTATTTT
few	TRBV5-6	TRBD1	TRBJ1-2	CASSYFPGQGADGYTF	TGTGCCAGCAGCTATTTCCCGGGACAGGGGGCGGATGGCTACACCTTC
few	TRBV2	NA	TRBJ1-5	CASKIGRIQVGDQPQHF	TGTGCCAGCAAGATTGGAAGAATACAGGTCGGCGATCAGCCCCAGCATTTT
NA	TRBV9	NA	TRBJ1-2	CASSVEAWENYGYTF	TGTGCCAGCAGCGTAGAGGCATGGGAGAACTATGGCTACACCTTC
NA	TRBV28	TRBD2	TRBJ2-5	CASSPPSGGKTQYF	TGTGCCAGCAGTCCCCCTAGCGGAGGAAAGACCCAGTACTTC
NA	TRBV9	NA	TRBJ1-6	CASSVVGRAGSPLHF	TGTGCCAGCAGCGTAGTTGGGAGGGCTGGATCACCCCTCCACTTT
NA	TRBV2	NA	TRBJ2-1	CASTGTNPSNEQFF	TGTGCCAGCACGGGGACAAATCCCTCCAATGAGCAGTTCTTC
NA	TRBV10-3	NA	TRBJ2-5	CATNQGGETQYF	TGTGCCACTAATCAAGGCGGGGAGACCCAGTACTTC
NA	TRBV5-1	TRBD1	TRBJ1-1	CASSSGGAGGAGTEAFF	TGCGCCAGCAGTTCTGGAGGGGCAGGGGGCGCGGGCACTGAAGCTTTCTTT
NA	TRBV11-2	NA	TRBJ2-1	CASSRWGGEQFF	TGTGCCAGCAGCCGTTGGGGGGGCGAGCAGTTCTTC
NA	TRBV19	NA	TRBJ1-4	CASSIGRAEKLFF	TGTGCCAGTAGTATTGGGAGGGCCGAAAAACTGTTTTTT
NA	TRBV30	NA	TRBJ1-1	CAWSPGTEAFF	TGTGCCTGGAGCCCCGGGACTGAAGCTTTCTTT
few	TRBV5-5	NA	TRBJ1-5	CASSLQFNQPQHF	TGTGCCAGCAGCTTGCAGTTTAATCAGCCCCAGCATTTT
few	TRBV2	NA	TRBJ1-2	CASSETDTLNYGYTF	TGTGCCAGCAGTGAAACCGACACCCTCAACTATGGCTACACCTTC
few	TRBV27	TRBD1	TRBJ2-2	CASSLLGQGKTGELFF	TGTGCCAGCAGTTTATTAGGACAGGGGAAAACCGGGGAGCTGTTTTTT
NA	TRBV7-9	NA	TRBJ1-4	CASSLRLDREKLFF	TGTGCCAGCAGCTTAAGACTCGACCGGGAAAAACTGTTTTTT
NA	TRBV11-2	TRBD1	TRBJ1-1	CASSLDMDRGPTEAFF	TGTGCCAGCAGCTTAGATATGGACAGGGGGCCGACTGAAGCTTTCTTT
few	TRBV7-8	TRBD1	TRBJ2-5	CASSLVSPGQQETQYF	TGTGCCAGCAGCCTCGTCTCACCGGGACAGCAAGAGACCCAGTACTTC
NA	TRBV7-2	NA	TRBJ1-3	CASSLEEGRGNTIYF	TGTGCCAGCAGCTTAGAGGAGGGTAGAGGAAACACCATATATTTT
NA	TRBV4-3	NA	TRBJ1-1	CASSQDQGQNTEAFF	TGCGCCAGCAGCCAAGATCAGGGGCAGAACACTGAAGCTTTCTTT
few	TRBV28	TRBD1	TRBJ1-2	CASSSPGGGYGYTF	TGTGCCAGCAGTTCTCCAGGGGGTGGCTATGGCTACACCTTC
NA	TRBV5-4	NA	TRBJ1-2	CASRGRDTSPYGYTF	TGTGCCAGCAGGGGCCGGGACACCTCACCATATGGCTACACCTTC
NA	TRBV6-6	NA	TRBJ1-4	CASSTKRETNEKLFF	TGTGCCAGCAGTACTAAGCGTGAGACTAATGAAAAACTGTTTTTT
NA	TRBV7-9	NA	TRBJ2-1	CASSLATYNEQFF	TGTGCCAGCAGTCTAGCTACCTACAATGAGCAGTTCTTC
few	TRBV10-1	NA	TRBJ2-5	CASSESGRGDETQYF	TGCGCCAGCAGTGAGTCAGGCAGGGGTGATGAGACCCAGTACTTC
NA	TRBV11-1	TRBD1	TRBJ2-2	CASSPGQGNTGELFF	TGTGCCAGCAGCCCGGGACAGGGGAACACCGGGGAGCTGTTTTTT